At least ten counts were recorded for the clone carrying this TCR beta chain. CDR3 length: 16 residues. Germline CDR1 is SGHAT and CDR2 is FQNNGV. V was pared by 1 base and J by 2 bases, with 15 bases between. These data come from a study of CD8+CD57+ T cells in acquired aplastic anemia. Individuals selected for sequencing had exhibited CD8+CD57+ cell expansion on flow cytometry. TCR beta VDJ and CDR3 profiling used genomic DNA as template. TCRdb recomputed calls from the reads with MiXCR, one row per CDR3 protein. Among 200,000 to 250,000 distinct CDR3 sequences listed, about 60% were seen once. The material sequenced was sorted CD4+, CD8+, or CD8+CD57+ T cells (not recorded which) from PBMCs. The origin of this receptor is a human donor with aplastic anemia. The chain has TRBV11-2 and TRBJ2-7; D is perhaps TRBD1 (6 bases). The CDR3 protein is CASSLAGGQTTYEQYF. DNA for the CDR3: TGTGCCAGCAGCTTAGCTGGGGGCCAGACTACCTACGAGCAGTACTTC.